The T cell receptor (beta chain) described here comes from a study of T-cell memory formation after mild COVID-19. The CDR3 loop spans 16 amino acids. Germline-derived CDR1 and CDR2 are MDHEN and SYDVKM. Trimming pared 4 bases from V and 0 bases from J, leaving 14 bases between. TCRdb analysed the 5' RACE reads with MiXCR anew, one entry per CDR3 protein. Here the sample spans over 30,000 distinct CDR3 sequences, around 10% being singletons. Sequencing was performed on PBMCs or a T cell subset sorted from them (not recorded which). This receptor was obtained from a man in his late teens or twenties who had mild COVID-19 (a few samples of this study predate the infection). Cell type and time point are not known. This chain links TRBV28 with TRBJ2-3, with a tentative D call TRBD1 (6 bases). CDR3 sequence: CASSSPGTLSTDTQYF. As DNA, the CDR3 is TGTGCCAGCAGTTCCCCCGGGACACTGAGCACAGATACGCAGTATTTT.